Below, 23 T cell receptor beta chains from the same sample are listed, as sequenced in a study of blood T cell repertoires in COVID-19. The data were produced by immunoSEQ multiplex PCR, yet TCRdb's version contains in-frame clones alone and is incomplete. The sample comprises 81,000 or so clones, about 88% of which are singletons, and roughly 12% rests with the top ten. Sequenced sample: peripheral blood. These receptors all come from a man between 65 and 85 years old with active or convalescent COVID-19.

The chain couples TRBV19 to TRBJ1-5; 10 bases match TRBD1. The germline V gene has CDR1 LNHDA and CDR2 SQIVND (reference sequence). Trimming took 1 base from V and 5 from J; bases not matched to a gene: 5. The CDR3 spans 16 residues. The CDR3 region has the DNA TGTGCCAGTAGTATAGGGACAGGGGGTGTATATCAGCCCCAGCATTTT. Protein sequence: CASSIGTGGVYQPQHF.

V and J are TRBV6-5 and TRBJ1-2; the match to TRBD1 covers 10 bases. The J segment lost 4 bases and the V segment lost 7 bases, leaving 6 bases of the junction unmatched. The CDR3 extends over 14 amino acids. Germline V gene lookup returns CDR1 MNHEY and CDR2 SVGAGI. The CDR3 DNA reads TGTGCCAGCACATGGACAGGGGGGTCCTATGGCTACACCTTC. Translated, it gives CASTWTGGSYGYTF.

The chain links TRBV11-3 to TRBJ1-1; tentatively, D is TRBD1 (6 bases). The germline V gene has CDR1 SGHNT and CDR2 YENEEA. V lost 4 bases to trimming and J lost 1 base, with 19 bases between them. This CDR3 region has 17 residues. The CDR3 region has the DNA TGTGCCAGCAGCTCCAGGGGAGAGGGAAGGGCGAACACTGAAGCTTTCTTT. The encoded protein is CASSSRGEGRANTEAFF. The full variable domain, completed using reference TRBV11-3 and TRBJ1-1, is EAGVVQSPRYKIIEKKQPVAFWCNPISGHNTLYWYLQNLGQGPELLIRYENEEAVDDSQLPKDRFSAERLKGVDSTLKIQPAELGDSAVYLCASSSRGEGRANTEAFFGQGTRLTVV.

V and J are TRBV18 and TRBJ2-7, with TRBD1 matching 7 bases. The V segment lost 3 bases and the J segment 3 bases; nucleotides outside the gene matches: 5. This CDR3 comprises 14 residues. Germline CDR1 reads KGHSH; CDR2 reads LQKENI. The CDR3 bases are TGTGCCAGCTCACCCGGGACAGCTCACTACGAGCAGTACTTC. Translated: CASSPGTAHYEQYF.

The rearrangement links TRBV4-3 to TRBJ2-5; D possibly corresponds to TRBD2 (5 bases). With 0 bases removed from V and 13 bases from J, the gap between germline ends came to 15 bases. Germline-derived CDR1 and CDR2 are LGHNA and YSLEER. The CDR3 extends over 13 amino acids. In nucleotides, the CDR3 is TGCGCCAGCAGCCAAGAAGGAGGTCGGCATCTGTACTTC. The encoded protein is CASSQEGGRHLYF.

The J gene is TRBJ1-1, the V gene TRBV12-5, with D possibly TRBD1 on 6 matching bases. V lost 5 bases to trimming and J lost 1 base, with 11 bases between them. The CDR3 has 14 residues. CDR1 is LGHNT and CDR2 is FRNRAP in the germline V gene. CDR3 sequence: CASGRGGWNTEAFF. The CDR3 DNA sequence: TGTGCTAGTGGTCGAGGGGGTTGGAACACTGAAGCTTTCTTT.

The genes are TRBV7-2 and TRBJ2-1; 10 bases are a match to TRBD2. J lost 3 bases, V lost 8 bases, and 4 bases had no gene match. Germline values: CDR1 SGHTA, CDR2 FQGNSA. This CDR3 contains 14 residues. The CDR3, as DNA: TGTGCCAGCGTGAGCGGGGGGGTCTACAATGAGCAGTTCTTC. The encoded protein is CASVSGGVYNEQFF. Supplemented by reference TRBV7-2 and TRBJ2-1, the full variable domain reads GAGVSQSPSNKVTEKGKDVELRCDPISGHTALYWYRQSLGQGLEFLIYFQGNSAPDKSGLPSDRFSAERTGGSVSTLTIQRTQQEDSAVYLCASVSGGVYNEQFFGPGTRLTVL.

CDR3 in amino acids: CASSLQGIPPTQYF. Here the CDR3 DNA reads TGCGCCAGCAGCTTGCAGGGTATCCCCCCTACGCAGTATTTT. This chain connects TRBV5-1 to TRBJ2-3, with D maybe TRBD1 (5 bases). In germline, CDR1 is SGHRS, CDR2 YFSETQ. V was shortened by 1 base and J by 8 bases, with 14 bases between the two germline ends. The CDR3 is 14 residues long.

The chain has TRBV7-9 and TRBJ1-1; 10 positions match TRBD1. CDR1 SEHNR and CDR2 FQNEAQ come from the germline V gene (reference sequence). The ends lost 4 bases at V and 6 bases at J; junction bases unmatched: 8. The CDR3 is 15 residues long. CDR3 amino acids: CASSSDRGKSSEAFF. The CDR3 DNA sequence: TGTGCCAGCAGCTCGGACAGGGGGAAGAGCTCTGAAGCTTTCTTT.

The chain links TRBV6-6 to TRBJ2-1; 7 bases agree with TRBD2. CDR3 length: 15 residues. The V and J ends lost 5 bases and 2 bases, in that order; junction bases with no gene match: 6. Germline V gene sequence: CDR1 MNHNY, CDR2 SVGAGI (reference sequence). The CDR3 sequence: CASSAGTSAYNEQFF. The CDR3 bases are TGTGCCAGCAGTGCTGGAACTAGCGCCTACAATGAGCAGTTCTTC.

The V gene is TRBV4-1, the J gene TRBJ2-2; TRBD1 is a possible D gene (5 bases). This CDR3 contains 15 residues. Germline V CDR1 and CDR2: MGHRA, YSYEKL. Trimming removed 1 base from V and 4 bases from J, with 10 bases in between. The CDR3 spells CASSQVHRSTGELFF. The CDR3 nucleotides are TGCGCCAGCAGCCAAGTTCACAGGTCCACCGGGGAGCTGTTTTTT.

The chain has TRBV24-1 and TRBJ1-2; 12 bases are shared with TRBD1. Trimming took 4 bases from V and 6 from J; bases not matched to a gene: 2. This CDR3 contains 14 residues. Germline CDR1 reads KGHDR; CDR2 reads SFDVKD. The CDR3 loop reads CATSDWDRGHGYTF. DNA for the CDR3: TGTGCCACCAGTGACTGGGACAGGGGGCATGGCTACACCTTC.

V usage is TRBV19 and J usage is TRBJ2-7, with TRBD2 matching over 7 bases. V dropped 8 bases and J dropped 3; count of bases not matched to a gene: 19. CDR1 is LNHDA, CDR2 SQIVND, per germline (reference sequence). The CDR3 sequence is 17 residues long. The CDR3 DNA reads as TGTGCCAGTTCCCGGCATTTCGACCGGGGGGATTACTACGAGCAGTACTTC. This gives the protein CASSRHFDRGDYYEQYF. The variable domain in full, completed from reference TRBV19 and TRBJ2-7, reads DGGITQSPKYLFRKEGQNVTLSCEQNLNHDAMYWYRQDPGQGLRLIYYSQIVNDFQKGDIAEGYSVSREKKESFPLTVTSAQKNPTAFYLCASSRHFDRGDYYEQYFGPGTRLTVT.

V is TRBV4-2 and J is TRBJ1-2; D is unclear. Between the trimmed V and J ends, which lost 0 bases and 8 bases, there was a span of 16 bases. The CDR3 runs 15 residues. CDR1 and CDR2 from the germline V gene are LGHNA and YNFKEQ. The CDR3 protein is CASSQERSQAGGYTF. CDR3 nucleotides: TGTGCCAGCAGCCAAGAGAGAAGCCAGGCAGGAGGCTACACCTTC.

In its sample, this clone was seen a few times. This chain joins TRBV9 and TRBJ1-1; TRBD1 is a possible D gene (5 bases). This CDR3 is built from 13 residues. Germline assignment: CDR1 SGDLS and CDR2 YYNGEE. Trimming removed 0 bases at V and 12 bases at J, with 15 bases between. Here the CDR3 reads CASSVEGSGRTFF. In nucleotides, the CDR3 is TGTGCCAGCAGCGTAGAAGGGTCAGGGCGTACTTTCTTT.

The chain has TRBV14 and TRBJ1-2, with D possibly TRBD1 on 6 matching bases. The V gene lost 0 bases and the J gene lost 3 bases, with 11 bases spanning the gap. Germline loops: CDR1 SGHDN, CDR2 FVKESK. CDR3 length: 15 amino acids. The CDR3: CASSQDLAGDYGYTF. In nucleotides, the CDR3 is TGTGCCAGCAGCCAAGATTTGGCAGGGGACTATGGCTACACCTTC.

This sequence joins TRBV7-8 and TRBJ1-5; D is perhaps TRBD1 (6 bases). CDR3 length equals 17 residues. Trimming cost V 3 bases and J 3 bases, with 18 bases left between them. Germline V gene sequence: CDR1 SGHVS, CDR2 FQNEAQ. This CDR3 is CASSLDTPGANNQPQHF. CDR3 nucleotide sequence: TGTGCCAGCAGCTTGGACACCCCAGGGGCGAACAATCAGCCCCAGCATTTT.

V and J are TRBV6-5 and TRBJ1-2, with TRBD1 identical over 9 bases. The CDR3 contains 16 residues. The V and J ends lost 4 bases and 0 bases, in that order; junction bases with no gene match: 6. Looked up from germline, CDR1 is MNHEY and CDR2 is SVGAGI. The CDR3 DNA reads TGTGCCAGCAGTTCCTACGACAGGGGGACTAACTATGGCTACACCTTC. Translated: CASSSYDRGTNYGYTF.

The V and J genes are TRBV18 and TRBJ1-2; D possibly corresponds to TRBD1 (5 bases). Trimming pared 4 bases from V and 0 bases from J, leaving 12 bases between. Germline CDR1 and CDR2: KGHSH and LQKENI. This CDR3 is 15 amino acids long. CDR3 sequence reads: CASSLRTPANYGYTF. Here the CDR3 DNA reads TGTGCCAGCTCACTCCGGACACCAGCTAACTATGGCTACACCTTC.

The chain couples TRBV18 to TRBJ2-7; the match to TRBD2 covers 8 bases. CDR1 and CDR2 from the germline V gene are KGHSH and LQKENI. This CDR3 comprises 15 residues. The junction had 8 bases not matched to a gene; V was cut back by 1 base and J by 6 bases. The CDR3 nucleotides are TGTGCCAGCTCACCACGGGCGGGGGGCCCTCCCGAGCAGTACTTC. Its translation: CASSPRAGGPPEQYF. Full variable domain (rest looked up from reference TRBV18 and TRBJ2-7): NAGVMQNPRHLVRRRGQEARLRCSPMKGHSHVYWYRQLPEEGLKFMVYLQKENIIDESGMPKERFSAEFPKEGPSILRIQQVVRGDSAAYFCASSPRAGGPPEQYFGPGTRLTVT.

This sequence joins TRBV30 and TRBJ2-3; maybe TRBD1 (6 bases). Germline CDR1 GTSNPN, CDR2 SVGIG (reference sequence). There are 14 residues in the CDR3. The V gene lost 4 bases and the J gene lost 1 base, with 12 bases spanning the gap. The CDR3 sequence is CAWTWAGGTDTQYF. The CDR3 nucleotides are TGTGCCTGGACGTGGGCAGGGGGCACAGATACGCAGTATTTT.

This clone was seen more than once but under ten times. The rearrangement links TRBV11-1 to TRBJ1-1, with D possibly being TRBD1 (5 bases). The germline gives CDR1 SGHAT, CDR2 FQDESV (reference sequence). V was pared by 1 base and J by 5 bases, with 8 bases between. The CDR3 is 13 amino acids. The CDR3 nucleotides are TGTGCCAGCAGCTTAGAGGGGTGGACTGAAGCTTTCTTT. This codes for CASSLEGWTEAFF.

CDR3 sequence reads: CASSGIRQGSDQYF. CDR3 nucleotides: TGTGCCAGCAGTGGTATTCGGCAGGGGAGTGATCAGTACTTC. The chain links TRBV2 to TRBJ2-7; D may be TRBD1 (6 bases). This CDR3 is 14 amino acids long. Between the trimmed V and J ends, which lost 4 bases and 10 bases, there was a span of 20 bases. The germline V gene has CDR1 SNHLY and CDR2 FYNNEI.